Listed here are 8 T cell receptor beta chains from one sample, sequenced in a study of glioma-infiltrating T cells. The iRepertoire nested amplicon-rescue multiplex PCR amplified TCR alpha and beta CDR3s from RNA. Each CDR3 protein is one row after TCRdb ran MiXCR on the multiplex PCR reads. The profile shows 400,000 or so distinct CDR3 sequences, 41% of them singletons. Sequences were obtained from glioma tissue, nonneoplastic brain tissue, or PBMCs (not recorded which). The receptors were gathered from a human donor with low-grade glioma or glioblastoma, undergoing nonglioma brain surgery, or in good health (not recorded which).

J is TRBJ2-7 and V is TRBV10-3, with a weak D call TRBD1 (5 bases). The germline V and J ends were trimmed by 5 bases and 9 bases, with 17 bases remaining between them. The germline V gene has CDR1 ENHRY and CDR2 SYGVKD. The CDR3 is 13 residues long. Written as DNA, the CDR3 is TGTGCCATCAGTATTGACAAGGGGCGCGGGCAGTACTTC. Translating it yields CAISIDKGRGQYF.

On this clonotype: The CDR3 does not end in the conserved phenylalanine or tryptophan, so this is likely a read error. The rearrangement links TRBV15 to TRBJ2-5, with 9 bases matching TRBD2. Per the germline V gene, CDR1 is LNHNV and CDR2 is YYDKDF (reference sequence). This CDR3 region has 16 residues. V lost 5 bases and J lost 1; bases outside the gene matches: 8. Here the CDR3 DNA reads TGTGCCACCAGCTTCCTTGGCGGGAGGGCCCAAGAGACCCAGTACTCC. Translating it yields CATSFLGGRAQETQYS.

The V and J genes are TRBV7-9 and TRBJ1-2; perhaps TRBD1 as D (6 bases). Germline values: CDR1 SEHNR, CDR2 FQNEAQ (reference sequence). Trimming stripped 3 bases from V and 0 bases from J, with 8 bases between. CDR3 length equals 14 residues. The CDR3 is CASSLTGANYGYTF. The DNA of the CDR3 is TGTGCCAGCAGCTTGACAGGAGCTAACTATGGCTACACCTTC.

The chain has TRBV28 and TRBJ2-7, with 12 bases fitting TRBD2. This CDR3 comprises 17 residues. After removal of 0 bases from V and 2 bases from J, the junction contained 5 bases not matched to a gene. Germline V gene sequence: CDR1 MDHEN, CDR2 SYDVKM. This CDR3 is CASSLWTSGGGTYEQYF. The DNA for the CDR3 is TGTGCCAGCAGTTTATGGACTAGCGGGGGTGGAACCTACGAGCAGTACTTC.

V usage is TRBV6-5 and J usage is TRBJ2-7; TRBD1 aligns across 9 bases. V lost 5 bases, J lost 3 bases, and 5 bases stayed unmatched. CDR3 length: 14 amino acids. CDR1 is MNHEY, CDR2 SVGAGI, per germline. CDR3 protein: CASSETGGVYEQYF. The CDR3 DNA reads TGTGCCAGCAGTGAAACAGGGGGCGTCTACGAGCAGTACTTC.

The chain uses TRBV6-6 and TRBJ2-1; D perhaps matches TRBD1 (6 bases). V lost 3 bases to trimming and J lost 0 bases, with 12 bases between them. The CDR3 length is 16 residues. Germline loops: CDR1 MNHNY, CDR2 SVGAGI (reference sequence). This CDR3 is CASSYRQASSYNEQFF. The CDR3 DNA is TGTGCCAGCAGTTATCGACAGGCCAGCTCCTACAATGAGCAGTTCTTC.

The genes are TRBV28 and TRBJ1-4, with D possibly TRBD1 on 6 matching bases. Germline CDR1 is MDHEN and CDR2 is SYDVKM. The CDR3 has 14 residues. Trimming stripped 6 bases from V and 3 bases from J, with 11 bases between. The CDR3 spells CASSRGGPNEKLFF. CDR3 nucleotides: TGTGCCAGCAGCCGGGGGGGGCCTAATGAAAAACTGTTTTTT.

The chain uses TRBV20-1 and TRBJ2-6; TRBD1 is a possible D gene (5 bases). V shed 3 bases and J shed 0 bases, with 6 bases lying between them. There are 14 residues in the CDR3. CDR1 and CDR2 (germline): DFQATT, SNEGSKA (reference sequence). The CDR3 nucleotides are TGCAGTGCTAGGACAGACTCTGGGGCCAACGTCCTGACTTTC. This gives the protein CSARTDSGANVLTF.